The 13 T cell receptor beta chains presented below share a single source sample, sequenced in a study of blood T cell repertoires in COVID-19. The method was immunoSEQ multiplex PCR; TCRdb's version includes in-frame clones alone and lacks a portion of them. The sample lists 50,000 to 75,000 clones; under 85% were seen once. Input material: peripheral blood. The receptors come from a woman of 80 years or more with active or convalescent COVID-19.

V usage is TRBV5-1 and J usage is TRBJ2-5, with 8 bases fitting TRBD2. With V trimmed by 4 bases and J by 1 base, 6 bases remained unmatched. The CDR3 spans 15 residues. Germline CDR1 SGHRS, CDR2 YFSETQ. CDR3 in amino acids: CASSLEAGAQETQYF. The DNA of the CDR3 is TGCGCCAGCAGCCTGGAAGCGGGGGCCCAAGAGACCCAGTACTTC.

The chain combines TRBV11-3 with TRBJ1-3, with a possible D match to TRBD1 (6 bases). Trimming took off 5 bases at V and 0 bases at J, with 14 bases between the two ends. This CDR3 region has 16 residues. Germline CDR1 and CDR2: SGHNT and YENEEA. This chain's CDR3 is CASSPRGAYSGNTIYF. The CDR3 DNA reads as TGTGCCAGCAGCCCTCGGGGGGCCTACTCTGGAAACACCATATATTTT.

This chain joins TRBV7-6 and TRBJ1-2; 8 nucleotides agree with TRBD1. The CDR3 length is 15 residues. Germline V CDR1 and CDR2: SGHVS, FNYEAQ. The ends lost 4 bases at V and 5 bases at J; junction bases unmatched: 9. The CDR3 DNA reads TGTGCCAGCAGCTCCACGACAGGGGCGGAATATGGCTACACCTTC. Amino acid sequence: CASSSTTGAEYGYTF.

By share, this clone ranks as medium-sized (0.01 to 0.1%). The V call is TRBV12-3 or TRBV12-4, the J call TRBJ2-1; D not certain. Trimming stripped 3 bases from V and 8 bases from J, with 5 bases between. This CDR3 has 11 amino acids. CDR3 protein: CASSFYDEQFF. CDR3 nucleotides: TGTGCCAGCAGTTTCTATGATGAGCAGTTCTTC.

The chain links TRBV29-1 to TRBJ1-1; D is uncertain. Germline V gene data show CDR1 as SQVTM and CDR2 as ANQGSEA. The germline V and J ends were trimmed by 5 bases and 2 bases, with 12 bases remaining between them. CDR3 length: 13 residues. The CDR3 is CSVRLGGNTEAFF. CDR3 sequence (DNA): TGCAGCGTTCGTTTAGGCGGAAACACTGAAGCTTTCTTT.

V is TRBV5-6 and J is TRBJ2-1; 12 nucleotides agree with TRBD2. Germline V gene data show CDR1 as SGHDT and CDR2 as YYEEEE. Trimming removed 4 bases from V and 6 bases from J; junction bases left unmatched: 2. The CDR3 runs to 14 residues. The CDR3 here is CASSTLAGGNEQFF. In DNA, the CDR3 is TGTGCCAGCAGCACACTAGCGGGGGGCAATGAGCAGTTCTTC.

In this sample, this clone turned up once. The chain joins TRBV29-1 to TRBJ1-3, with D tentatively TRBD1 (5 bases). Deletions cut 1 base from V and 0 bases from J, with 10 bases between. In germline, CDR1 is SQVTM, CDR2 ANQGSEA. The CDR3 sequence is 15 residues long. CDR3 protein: CSVEGVRASGNTIYF. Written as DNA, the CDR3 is TGCAGCGTTGAAGGGGTCAGGGCCTCTGGAAACACCATATATTTT.

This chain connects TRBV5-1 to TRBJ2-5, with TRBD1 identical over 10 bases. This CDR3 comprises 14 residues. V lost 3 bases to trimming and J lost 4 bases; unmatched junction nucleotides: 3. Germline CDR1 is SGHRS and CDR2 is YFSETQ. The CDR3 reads CASSSWTGGETQYF. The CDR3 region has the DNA TGCGCCAGCAGCTCATGGACAGGGGGAGAGACCCAGTACTTC.

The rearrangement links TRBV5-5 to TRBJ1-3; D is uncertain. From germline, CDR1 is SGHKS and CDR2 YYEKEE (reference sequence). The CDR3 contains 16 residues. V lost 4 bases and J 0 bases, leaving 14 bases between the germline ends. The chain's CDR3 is CASSAFKLNSGNTIYF. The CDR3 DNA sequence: TGTGCCAGCAGCGCCTTCAAACTAAACTCTGGAAACACCATATATTTT.

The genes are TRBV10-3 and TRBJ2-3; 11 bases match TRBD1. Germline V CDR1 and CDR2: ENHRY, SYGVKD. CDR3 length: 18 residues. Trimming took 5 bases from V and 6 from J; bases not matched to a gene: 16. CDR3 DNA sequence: TGTGCCATCAGTCGCACCCTAGAGGACAGGGGGCGGACGGATACGCAGTATTTT. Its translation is CAISRTLEDRGRTDTQYF.

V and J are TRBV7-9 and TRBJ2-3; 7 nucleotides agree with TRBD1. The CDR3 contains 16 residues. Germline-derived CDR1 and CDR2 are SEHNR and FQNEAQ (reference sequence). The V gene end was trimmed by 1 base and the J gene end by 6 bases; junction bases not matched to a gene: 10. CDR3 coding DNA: TGTGCCAGCAGCTTAGAACAGGGGACATGGAAGGATACGCAGTATTTT. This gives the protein CASSLEQGTWKDTQYF.

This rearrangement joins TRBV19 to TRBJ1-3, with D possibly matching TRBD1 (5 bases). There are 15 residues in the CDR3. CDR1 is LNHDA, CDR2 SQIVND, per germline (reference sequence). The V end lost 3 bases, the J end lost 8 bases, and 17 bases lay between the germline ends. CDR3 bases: TGTGCCAGTAGTATGGAGCGGGACCCGGGGGACACCATATATTTT. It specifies CASSMERDPGDTIYF.

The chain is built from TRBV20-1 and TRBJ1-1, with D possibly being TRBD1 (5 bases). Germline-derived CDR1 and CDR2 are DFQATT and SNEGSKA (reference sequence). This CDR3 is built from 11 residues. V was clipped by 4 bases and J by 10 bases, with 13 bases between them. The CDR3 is CSANRREGAFF. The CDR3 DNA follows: TGCAGTGCTAACAGGCGGGAGGGAGCTTTCTTT.